These 21 T cell receptor beta chains share one sample of origin, sequenced in a study of T cells after yellow fever vaccination. Each CDR3 protein gets one entry after TCRdb re-called the 5' RACE reads with MiXCR. The top ten clones hold around 0.55% of a sample with 250,000 to 300,000 distinct CDR3 sequences, 10% to 15% of them seen once. The sequenced sample was CD4+ T cells sorted from PBMCs, obtained 45 days after the yellow fever booster vaccination. Receptors originate from a man aged 25-40 years who received the YFV17D yellow fever vaccine.

This clonotype was found a few times. V gene TRBV9 combines with J gene TRBJ2-5, with 7 nucleotides matching TRBD1. CDR1 SGDLS and CDR2 YYNGEE come from the germline V gene. The CDR3 has 15 amino acids. J was trimmed by 5 bases and V by 0 bases; bases with no gene match: 7. CDR3 coding DNA: TGTGCCAGCAGCGTAGATCCACAGGACAGGGAGACCCAGTACTTC. This codes for CASSVDPQDRETQYF.

A few counts support this clonotype. V and J are TRBV20-1 and TRBJ1-1; 7 bases are a match to TRBD1. This CDR3 contains 15 residues. The J segment lost 10 bases and the V segment lost 3 bases, leaving 17 bases of the junction unmatched. The germline CDR1 and CDR2 sequences are DFQATT and SNEGSKA (reference sequence). In DNA, the CDR3 is TGCAGTGCTAGGGAACCGGGACAGAGTCTCTGGGGAGCTTTCTTT. It yields the protein CSAREPGQSLWGAFF.

The chain carries TRBV9 and TRBJ2-2; no clear D. The V end was cut by 1 base, the J end by 3 bases, with 7 bases between. The length of the CDR3 is 14 residues. Germline assignment: CDR1 SGDLS and CDR2 YYNGEE. CDR3 nucleotides: TGTGCCAGCAGCGTATCACTCCACACCGGGGAGCTGTTTTTT. This sequence encodes CASSVSLHTGELFF.

This clonotype has at least ten counts. V and J are TRBV10-2 and TRBJ2-3; 14 nucleotides agree with TRBD2. Germline trimming cut 3 bases from V and 11 bases from J; bases unmatched to any gene: 7. The CDR3 consists of 15 residues. From germline, CDR1 is WSHSY and CDR2 SAAADI. CDR3 DNA: TGCGCCAGCAGTGACCGACTAGCGGGAGGGGTAAGGCAGTATTTT. This codes for CASSDRLAGGVRQYF.

The chain combines TRBV7-9 with TRBJ1-6; weak D call: TRBD1 (5 bases). With 5 bases removed from V and 7 bases from J, the gap between germline ends came to 6 bases. CDR3 length: 12 amino acids. Germline V gene lookup returns CDR1 SEHNR and CDR2 FQNEAQ (reference sequence). CDR3 bases: TGTGCCAGCAGCCGGGGGAATTCACCCCTCCACTTT. This translates into CASSRGNSPLHF.

The chain couples TRBV9 to TRBJ2-2; D possibly corresponds to TRBD2 (6 bases). CDR1 is SGDLS, CDR2 YYNGEE, per germline. This CDR3 has 15 residues. The germline V and J ends were trimmed by 4 bases and 5 bases, with 15 bases remaining between them. CDR3 DNA: TGTGCCAGCAGCCCCATCGGGAGTCAGACCGGGGAGCTGTTTTTT. Translation gives CASSPIGSQTGELFF.

This chain links TRBV15 with TRBJ2-1, with a possible D match to TRBD2 (5 bases). The V end was cut by 1 base, the J end by 0 bases, with 19 bases between. There are 19 residues in the CDR3. Germline V gene lookup returns CDR1 LNHNV and CDR2 YYDKDF (reference sequence). The DNA for the CDR3 is TGTGCCACCAGCAGAGCTTCCAGCGGAGGACTGAGCTCCTACAATGAGCAGTTCTTC. Protein product: CATSRASSGGLSSYNEQFF.

This clonotype was found a few times. The rearrangement uses TRBV12-3 or TRBV12-4 and TRBJ1-6, with 7 bases aligning to TRBD1. Unmatched junction bases numbered 8, after V lost 7 bases and J lost 8 bases. The CDR3 length is 14 residues. The CDR3 DNA is TGTGCCAGCACTATCCAGGGGGGGGATTCACCCCTCCACTTT. Its translation is CASTIQGGDSPLHF.

This clonotype has only a few counts. The V gene is TRBV10-1, the J gene TRBJ2-1, with 10 bases identical to TRBD2. The CDR3 is 15 amino acids. The ends lost 6 bases at V and 4 bases at J; junction bases unmatched: 6. CDR1 is WNHNN, CDR2 SYGVQD, per germline (reference sequence). In DNA form, the CDR3 reads TGCGCCAGCAGAAGAGCGGGAGGGTTTTACAATGAGCAGTTCTTC. Its protein product is CASRRAGGFYNEQFF.

This chain uses TRBV20-1 with TRBJ2-3, with 14 positions matching TRBD2. CDR1 DFQATT and CDR2 SNEGSKA come from the germline V gene (reference sequence). The CDR3 consists of 15 residues. V lost 3 bases, J lost 8 bases, and 7 bases stayed unmatched. The DNA for the CDR3 is TGCAGTGCTAGGGACGCGGGACTAGCGGGAGTTACGCAGTATTTT. It translates to CSARDAGLAGVTQYF.

This clonotype was recorded many times. The rearrangement uses TRBV24-1 and TRBJ2-5; maybe TRBD1 (6 bases). The V end lost 9 bases, the J end lost 4 bases, and 20 bases lay between the germline ends. This CDR3 comprises 15 residues. Germline-derived CDR1 and CDR2 are KGHDR and SFDVKD. CDR3 in DNA: TGTGCCACCGGTTTGCTGGTGGGGACAACAGAGACCCAGTACTTC. Translating it yields CATGLLVGTTETQYF.

This clonotype was counted between two and nine times. The V and J genes are TRBV5-1 and TRBJ2-3; D remains ambiguous. V was clipped by 0 bases and J by 5 bases, with 10 bases between them. The CDR3 sequence is 14 residues long. Germline lookup yields CDR1 SGHRS and CDR2 YFSETQ. This CDR3 is CASSLGVPRDTQYF. The CDR3 bases are TGCGCCAGCAGCTTGGGGGTCCCTCGAGATACGCAGTATTTT.

The chain carries TRBV6-1 and TRBJ2-5; no reliable D call. This CDR3 has 13 amino acids. V lost 4 bases and J lost 1, with 7 bases in between. CDR1 MNHNS and CDR2 SASEGT come from the germline V gene. CDR3: CASSVDLQETQYF. In DNA, the CDR3 is TGTGCCAGCAGTGTGGATCTCCAAGAGACCCAGTACTTC.

The chain joins TRBV7-2 to TRBJ2-3; 8 nucleotides agree with TRBD2. From germline, CDR1 is SGHTA and CDR2 FQGNSA. This CDR3 is 14 amino acids long. V dropped 6 bases and J dropped 2; count of bases not matched to a gene: 4. CDR3 sequence (DNA): TGTGCCAGCAGGTTTAGCGGGGTCACAGATACGCAGTATTTT. Translating gives CASRFSGVTDTQYF.

At least ten counts were recorded for this clonotype. This sequence joins TRBV7-2 and TRBJ2-2; 12 nucleotides align to TRBD2. CDR1 and CDR2 (germline): SGHTA, FQGNSA. The length of the CDR3 is 16 residues. The V gene end was trimmed by 6 bases and the J gene end by 5 bases; junction bases not matched to a gene: 7. CDR3 nucleotides: TGTGCCAGCAGAAAGACTAGCGGGAGAGGTACCGGGGAGCTGTTTTTT. This sequence encodes CASRKTSGRGTGELFF.

Comments on this clonotype: This may come from a read error, since a much larger clone is one base off. The V and J genes are TRBV5-1 and TRBJ2-5; D possibly corresponds to TRBD1 (5 bases). The CDR3 has 13 residues. The V end was cut by 6 bases, the J end by 5 bases, with 14 bases between. From germline, CDR1 is SGHRS and CDR2 YFSETQ. The CDR3 here is CASTFQGSETQYF. CDR3 DNA: TGCGCCAGCACCTTCCAGGGATCGGAGACCCAGTACTTC. Combining the CDR3 with reference TRBV5-1 and TRBJ2-5 gives the whole variable domain KAGVTQTPRYLIKTRGQQVTLSCSPISGHRSVSWYQQTPGQGLQFLFEYFSETQRNKGNFPGRFSGRQFSNSRSEMNVSTLELGDSALYLCASTFQGSETQYFGPGTRLLVL.

This clonotype was observed a handful of times. V and J are TRBV15 and TRBJ2-3, with D possibly being TRBD2 (6 bases). Germline V lookup: CDR1 LNHNV, CDR2 YYDKDF (reference sequence). V was pared by 0 bases and J by 4 bases, with 20 bases between. The CDR3 consists of 18 residues. CDR3 protein: CATSRDRILAGSADTQYF. CDR3 nucleotides: TGTGCCACCAGCAGAGACCGCATCCTAGCCGGGAGCGCAGATACGCAGTATTTT.

Ten or more counts support this clonotype. V is TRBV29-1 and J is TRBJ1-2; D might be TRBD1 (6 bases). The CDR3 has 14 amino acids. Trimming shortened V by 6 bases and J by 2 bases, and 16 bases separated the two germline ends. CDR1 and CDR2 from the germline V gene are SQVTM and ANQGSEA. CDR3 in DNA: TGCAGCGTCCCTCAGGGGCAACGAAACTATGGCTACACCTTC. It codes for CSVPQGQRNYGYTF. The variable domain in full, completed from reference TRBV29-1 and TRBJ1-2, reads SAVISQKPSRDICQRGTSLTIQCQVDSQVTMMFWYRQQPGQSLTLIATANQGSEATYESGFVIDKFPISRPNLTFSTLTVSNMSPEDSSIYLCSVPQGQRNYGYTFGSGTRLTVV.

This rearrangement joins TRBV6-5 to TRBJ2-2; 9 positions agree with TRBD2. The CDR3 extends over 15 amino acids. V lost 2 bases, J lost 6 bases, and 4 bases stayed unmatched. Germline V gene data show CDR1 as MNHEY and CDR2 as SVGAGI. The CDR3 DNA follows: TGTGCCAGCAGTTACGTAGCGGGAGTACCCGGGGAGCTGTTTTTT. Encoded protein: CASSYVAGVPGELFF.

The chain is built from TRBV7-2 and TRBJ2-2; a possible D gene is TRBD2 (5 bases). CDR1 SGHTA and CDR2 FQGNSA come from the germline V gene. Trimming shortened V by 1 base and J by 7 bases, and 10 bases separated the two germline ends. This CDR3 has 14 residues. CDR3 residues: CASSLGPRGGELFF. Here the CDR3 DNA reads TGTGCCAGCAGCTTAGGCCCCCGGGGCGGGGAGCTGTTTTTT.

The chain joins TRBV20-1 to TRBJ1-1, with a tentative D call TRBD1 (5 bases). The CDR3 loop spans 14 amino acids. Looked up from germline, CDR1 is DFQATT and CDR2 is SNEGSKA (reference sequence). V was shortened by 6 bases and J by 5 bases, with 19 bases between the two germline ends. CDR3 sequence: CSAITGPRGTEAFF. CDR3 coding DNA: TGCAGTGCCATCACGGGACCCAGAGGGACTGAAGCTTTCTTT.